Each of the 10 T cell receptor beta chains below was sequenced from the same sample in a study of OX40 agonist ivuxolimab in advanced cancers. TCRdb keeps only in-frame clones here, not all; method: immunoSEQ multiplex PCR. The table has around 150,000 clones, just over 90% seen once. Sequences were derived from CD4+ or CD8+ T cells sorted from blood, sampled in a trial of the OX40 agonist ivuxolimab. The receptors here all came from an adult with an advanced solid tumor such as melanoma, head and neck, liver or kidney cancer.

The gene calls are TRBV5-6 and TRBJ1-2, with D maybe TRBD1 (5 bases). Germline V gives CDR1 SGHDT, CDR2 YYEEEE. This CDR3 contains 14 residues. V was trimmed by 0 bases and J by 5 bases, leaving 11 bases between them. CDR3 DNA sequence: TGTGCCAGCAGCTTGGTAGGGACTGGATATGGCTACACCTTC. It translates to CASSLVGTGYGYTF. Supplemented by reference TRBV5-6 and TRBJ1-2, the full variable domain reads DAGVTQSPTHLIKTRGQQVTLRCSPKSGHDTVSWYQQALGQGPQFIFQYYEEEERQRGNFPDRFSGHQFPNYSSELNVNALLLGDSALYLCASSLVGTGYGYTFGSGTRLTVV.

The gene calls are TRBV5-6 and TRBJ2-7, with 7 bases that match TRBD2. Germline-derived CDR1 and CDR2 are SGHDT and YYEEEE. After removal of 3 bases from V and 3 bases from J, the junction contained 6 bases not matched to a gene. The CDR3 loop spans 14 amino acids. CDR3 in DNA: TGTGCCAGCAGCTCCCGGGACTATTACTACGAGCAGTACTTC. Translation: CASSSRDYYYEQYF. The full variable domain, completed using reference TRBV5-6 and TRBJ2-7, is DAGVTQSPTHLIKTRGQQVTLRCSPKSGHDTVSWYQQALGQGPQFIFQYYEEEERQRGNFPDRFSGHQFPNYSSELNVNALLLGDSALYLCASSSRDYYYEQYFGPGTRLTVT.

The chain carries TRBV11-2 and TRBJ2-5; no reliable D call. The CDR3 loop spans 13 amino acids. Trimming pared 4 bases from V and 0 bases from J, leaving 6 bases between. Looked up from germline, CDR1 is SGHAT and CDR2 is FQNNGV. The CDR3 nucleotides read TGTGCCAGCAGCTCCGAATACCAAGAGACCCAGTACTTC. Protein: CASSSEYQETQYF.

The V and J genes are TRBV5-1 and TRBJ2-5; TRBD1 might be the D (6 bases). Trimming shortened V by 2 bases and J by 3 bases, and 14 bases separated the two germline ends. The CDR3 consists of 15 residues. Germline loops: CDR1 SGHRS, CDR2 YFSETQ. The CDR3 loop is CASSFRTVAEETQYF. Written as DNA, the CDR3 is TGCGCCAGCAGCTTTAGGACAGTCGCAGAAGAGACCCAGTACTTC.

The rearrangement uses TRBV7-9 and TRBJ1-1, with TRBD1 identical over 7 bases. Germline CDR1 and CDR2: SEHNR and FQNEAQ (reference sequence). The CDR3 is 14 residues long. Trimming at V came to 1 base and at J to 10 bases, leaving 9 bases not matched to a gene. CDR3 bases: TGTGCCAGCAGCTTAGGGTCAGGGGGTCAAGGAGCTTTCTTT. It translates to CASSLGSGGQGAFF.

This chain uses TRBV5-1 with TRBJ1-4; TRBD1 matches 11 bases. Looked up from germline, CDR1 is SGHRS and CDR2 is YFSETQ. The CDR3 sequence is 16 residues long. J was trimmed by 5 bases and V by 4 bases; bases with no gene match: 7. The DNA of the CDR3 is TGCGCCAGCAGCCTCGGACAGGGGGCACCGAATGAAAAACTGTTTTTT. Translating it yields CASSLGQGAPNEKLFF.

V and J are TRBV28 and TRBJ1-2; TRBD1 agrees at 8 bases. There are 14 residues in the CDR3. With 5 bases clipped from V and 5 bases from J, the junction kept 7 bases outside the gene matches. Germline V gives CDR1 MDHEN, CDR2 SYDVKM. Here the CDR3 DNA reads TGTGCCAGCAGTCCCGACAGGGGAGGATATGGCTACACCTTC. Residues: CASSPDRGGYGYTF.

CDR3 nucleotide sequence: TGTGCCAGCAGCGTCACAGGGACTAACACTGAAGCTTTCTTT. Translation: CASSVTGTNTEAFF. The rearrangement joins TRBV7-6 to TRBJ1-1; perhaps TRBD1 as D (6 bases). The CDR3 has 14 residues. Germline loops: CDR1 SGHVS, CDR2 FNYEAQ. V was cut by 5 bases and J by 2 bases, with 12 bases left in between.

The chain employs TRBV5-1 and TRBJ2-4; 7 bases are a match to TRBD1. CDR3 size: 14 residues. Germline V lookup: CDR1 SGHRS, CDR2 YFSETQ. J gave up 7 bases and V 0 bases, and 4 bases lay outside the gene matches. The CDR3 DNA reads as TGCGCCAGCAGCTTGGAGGGGGCAGGGAACATTCAGTACTTC. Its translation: CASSLEGAGNIQYF.

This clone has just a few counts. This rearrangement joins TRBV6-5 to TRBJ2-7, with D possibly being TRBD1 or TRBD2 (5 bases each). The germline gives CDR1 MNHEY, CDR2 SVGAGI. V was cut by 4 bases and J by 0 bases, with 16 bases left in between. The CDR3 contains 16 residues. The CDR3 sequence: CASSSRTGSGSYEQYF. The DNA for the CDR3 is TGTGCCAGCAGTTCCAGAACAGGAAGCGGCTCCTACGAGCAGTACTTC.